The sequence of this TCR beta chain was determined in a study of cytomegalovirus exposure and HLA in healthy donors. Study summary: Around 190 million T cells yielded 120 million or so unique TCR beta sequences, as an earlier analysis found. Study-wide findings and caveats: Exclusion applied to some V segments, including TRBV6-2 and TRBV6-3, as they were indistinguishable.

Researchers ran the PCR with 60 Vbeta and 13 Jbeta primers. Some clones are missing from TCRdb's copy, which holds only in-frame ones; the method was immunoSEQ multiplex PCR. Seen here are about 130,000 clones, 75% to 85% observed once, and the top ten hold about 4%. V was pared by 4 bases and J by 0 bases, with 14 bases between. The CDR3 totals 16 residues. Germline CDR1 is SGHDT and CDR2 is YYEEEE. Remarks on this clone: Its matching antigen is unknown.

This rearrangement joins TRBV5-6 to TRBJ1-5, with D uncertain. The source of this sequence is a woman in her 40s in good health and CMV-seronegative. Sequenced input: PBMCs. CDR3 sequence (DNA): TGTGCCAGCAGCCCGGGATTGAGCTTTAGCAATCAGCCCCAGCATTTT. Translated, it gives CASSPGLSFSNQPQHF. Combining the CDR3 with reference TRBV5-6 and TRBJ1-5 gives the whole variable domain DAGVTQSPTHLIKTRGQQVTLRCSPKSGHDTVSWYQQALGQGPQFIFQYYEEEERQRGNFPDRFSGHQFPNYSSELNVNALLLGDSALYLCASSPGLSFSNQPQHFGDGTRLSIL.